The clone carrying this TCR beta chain has only a few counts. Its antigen remains unknown. The V gene end was trimmed by 4 bases and the J gene end by 2 bases; junction bases not matched to a gene: 1. The germline V gene encodes CDR1 SGHRS and CDR2 YFSETQ. The CDR3 has 14 residues. The data originate from a study of chemoradiotherapy in HPV16-positive cancers. Findings and caveats of the study: During treatment, candidate HPV-specific clones and E7-related motifs expanded in tumor.

Profiled with immunoSEQ multiplex PCR; TCRdb holds only in-frame clones, not every one. The repertoire holds about 25,000 clones, with more than 80% as singletons. The input for sequencing was blood, taken from a patient who underwent chemoradiotherapy. The receptor was isolated from a human donor with HPV-associated anogenital cancer. This chain uses TRBV5-1 with TRBJ1-5; 9 nucleotides agree with TRBD1. The CDR3 coding sequence is TGCGCCAGCAGCAGGACAGGGGGCAATCAGCCCCAGCATTTT. This gives the protein CASSRTGGNQPQHF.